These 9 T cell receptor beta chains share one sample of origin, sequenced in a study of OX40 agonist ivuxolimab in advanced cancers. The repertoire was sequenced with immunoSEQ multiplex PCR; TCRdb's copy has only in-frame clones and lacks some. Of some 45,000 clones in the sample, 75% to 90% are singletons; the top ten hold over 4.5%. The source was CD4+ or CD8+ T cells sorted from blood, collected in a trial of the OX40 agonist ivuxolimab. These TCRs come from an adult with an advanced solid tumor such as melanoma, head and neck, liver or kidney cancer.

The chain uses TRBV7-9 and TRBJ2-2; tentative D call: TRBD1 (6 bases). CDR1 is SEHNR, CDR2 FQNEAQ, per germline (reference sequence). This CDR3 is built from 15 residues. V was shortened by 5 bases and J by 8 bases, with 18 bases between the two germline ends. The CDR3: CASSELRGEAGELFF. In DNA, the CDR3 is TGTGCCAGCAGCGAACTCAGGGGTGAGGCTGGGGAGCTGTTTTTT.

This chain connects TRBV4-3 to TRBJ2-7; perhaps TRBD2 as D (5 bases). V shed 2 bases and J shed 0 bases, with 11 bases lying between them. Germline V CDR1 and CDR2: LGHNA, YSLEER. The CDR3 consists of 15 residues. CDR3 residues: CASSQIAYSSYEQYF. The CDR3 bases are TGCGCCAGCAGCCAAATAGCGTATAGCTCCTACGAGCAGTACTTC.

The V gene is TRBV18, the J gene TRBJ1-1; 7 bases line up with TRBD1. The CDR3 loop spans 15 amino acids. V shed 5 bases and J 0 bases; nucleotides not matched to a gene: 6. Germline-derived CDR1 and CDR2 are KGHSH and LQKENI. The CDR3 spells CASSTSGQMNTEAFF. CDR3 DNA: TGTGCCAGCTCAACCTCGGGACAGATGAACACTGAAGCTTTCTTT.

This chain uses TRBV28 with TRBJ2-3; 12 nucleotides align to TRBD2. Germline assignment: CDR1 MDHEN and CDR2 SYDVKM. J lost 6 bases, V lost 5 bases, and 9 bases had no gene match. CDR3 length: 16 amino acids. Written as DNA, the CDR3 is TGTGCCAGCAGTACCTACGGACTAGCGGGACTCGATACGCAGTATTTT. This translates into CASSTYGLAGLDTQYF. Based on the CDR3 plus reference TRBV28 and TRBJ2-3, the full variable domain is DVKVTQSSRYLVKRTGEKVFLECVQDMDHENMFWYRQDPGLGLRLIYFSYDVKMKEKGDIPEGYSVSREKKERFSLILESASTNQTSMYLCASSTYGLAGLDTQYFGPGTRLTVL.

This clone was found once. The chain couples TRBV30 to TRBJ1-2, with D possibly TRBD1 on 5 matching bases. This CDR3 is built from 15 residues. Germline-derived CDR1 and CDR2 are GTSNPN and SVGIG (reference sequence). V was clipped by 0 bases and J by 2 bases, with 13 bases between them. The CDR3 loop is CAWSVWAGRNYGYTF. The CDR3 bases are TGTGCCTGGAGTGTATGGGCAGGGAGGAACTATGGCTACACCTTC.

The chain couples TRBV2 to TRBJ1-5, with D possibly matching TRBD1 (6 bases). With 6 bases removed from V and 5 bases from J, the gap between germline ends came to 14 bases. Germline lookup yields CDR1 SNHLY and CDR2 FYNNEI. The CDR3 runs to 14 residues. The CDR3: CASSNDRNYQPQHF. The DNA of the CDR3 is TGTGCCAGCAGCAACGACAGGAATTATCAGCCCCAGCATTTT.

The chain employs TRBV5-1 and TRBJ2-6; no reliable D call. Trimming stripped 0 bases from V and 0 bases from J, with 7 bases between. This CDR3 spans 16 amino acids. CDR1 and CDR2 (germline): SGHRS, YFSETQ. The CDR3 bases are TGCGCCAGCAGCTTGGACTATTACTCTGGGGCCAACGTCCTGACTTTC. It yields the protein CASSLDYYSGANVLTF.

In DNA form, the CDR3 reads TGTGCCAGCAGCGTAGGATCCGGGACTAGTCGTCCCGAGCAGTACTTC. As protein: CASSVGSGTSRPEQYF. The V gene is TRBV9, the J gene TRBJ2-7, with 8 bases fitting TRBD2. The V and J ends lost 0 bases and 6 bases, in that order; junction bases with no gene match: 11. This CDR3 comprises 16 residues. Per germline, CDR1 SGDLS and CDR2 YYNGEE.

The chain carries TRBV6-9 and TRBJ2-6; 14 bases agree with TRBD2. Per the germline V gene, CDR1 is MNHGY and CDR2 is SVAAGI. This CDR3 is 20 amino acids long. V shed 0 bases and J 7 bases; nucleotides not matched to a gene: 11. The CDR3 loop reads CASSYSIGLAGGRGANVLTF. The CDR3 DNA sequence: TGTGCCAGCAGTTATTCGATTGGACTAGCGGGAGGTAGAGGAGCCAACGTCCTGACTTTC.